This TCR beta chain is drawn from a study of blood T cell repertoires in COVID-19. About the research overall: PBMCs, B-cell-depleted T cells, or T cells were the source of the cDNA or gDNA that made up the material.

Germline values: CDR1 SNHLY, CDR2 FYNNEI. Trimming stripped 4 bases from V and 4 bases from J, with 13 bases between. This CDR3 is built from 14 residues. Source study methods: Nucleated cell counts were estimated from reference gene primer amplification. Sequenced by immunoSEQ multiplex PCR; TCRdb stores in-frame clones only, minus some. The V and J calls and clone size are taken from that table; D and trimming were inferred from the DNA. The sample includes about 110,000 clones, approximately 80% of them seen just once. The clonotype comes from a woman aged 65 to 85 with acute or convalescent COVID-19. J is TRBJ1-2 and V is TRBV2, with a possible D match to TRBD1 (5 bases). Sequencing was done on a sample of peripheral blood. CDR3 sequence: CASSVGRDRYGYTF. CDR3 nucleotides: TGTGCCAGCAGTGTAGGCAGGGATCGCTATGGCTACACCTTC.